Below are 19 T cell receptor beta chains sequenced from a single sample in a study of blood T cell repertoires in COVID-19. This table comes from immunoSEQ multiplex PCR, and its TCRdb copy is limited to in-frame clones, with some not included. The repertoire holds 95,000 to 110,000 clones, with roughly 82% as singletons. Sequenced: peripheral blood. These receptor sequences come from a man between 60 and 70 years old with acute or convalescent COVID-19.

This chain links TRBV11-2 with TRBJ1-1; D not resolved. Per the germline V gene, CDR1 is SGHAT and CDR2 is FQNNGV. The CDR3 has 13 residues. The germline V and J ends were trimmed by 6 bases and 6 bases, with 14 bases remaining between them. CDR3 in DNA: TGTGCCAGCAGGGGTACCTGGAGGTCTGAAGCTTTCTTT. Its translation is CASRGTWRSEAFF.

This CDR3 is CASSSGQGEGTQYF. The CDR3 region has the DNA TGTGCCAGCAGCTCCGGACAGGGGGAGGGGACCCAGTACTTC. The V call is TRBV7-2, the J call TRBJ2-5, with 10 positions matching TRBD1. This CDR3 region has 14 residues. With V trimmed by 4 bases and J by 7 bases, 6 bases remained unmatched. Germline V lookup: CDR1 SGHTA, CDR2 FQGNSA.

The chain joins TRBV2 to TRBJ1-2; D remains ambiguous. The CDR3 totals 13 residues. Germline CDR1 reads SNHLY; CDR2 reads FYNNEI. The V and J ends lost 5 bases and 0 bases respectively, with 7 bases between them. The chain's CDR3 is CASSLQANYGYTF. DNA for the CDR3: TGTGCCAGCAGTCTCCAGGCTAACTATGGCTACACCTTC.

The genes are TRBV4-2 and TRBJ1-5; 7 bases line up with TRBD1. Germline CDR1 and CDR2: LGHNA and YNFKEQ. J was trimmed by 0 bases and V by 0 bases; bases with no gene match: 2. The CDR3 contains 16 residues. The CDR3 reads CASSQEGQASNQPQHF. CDR3 bases: TGTGCCAGCAGCCAAGAAGGACAGGCTAGCAATCAGCCCCAGCATTTT.

This clone was found a few times. The chain couples TRBV3-1 (or the pseudogene TRBV3-2) to TRBJ1-3; 8 bases fit TRBD1. Trimming took 4 bases from V and 7 from J; bases not matched to a gene: 12. The CDR3 contains 16 residues. In germline, CDR1 is LGHDT, CDR2 YNNKEL (reference sequence). The DNA for the CDR3 is TGTGCCAGCAGCCTCAGTGTCGGACAGGGCTGGAACACCATATATTTT. Encoded protein: CASSLSVGQGWNTIYF.

The chain couples TRBV11-1 to TRBJ2-1; 7 bases match TRBD1. V was clipped by 5 bases and J by 0 bases; unmatched bases: 7. Germline-derived CDR1 and CDR2 are SGHAT and FQDESV (reference sequence). The length of the CDR3 is 16 residues. CDR3 residues: CASSGTTGRSYNEQFF. DNA of the CDR3: TGTGCCAGCAGCGGCACGACAGGGCGCTCCTACAATGAGCAGTTCTTC. Looking up the rest from reference TRBV11-1 and TRBJ2-1 gives the full variable domain: EAEVAQSPRYKITEKSQAVAFWCDPISGHATLYWYRQILGQGPELLVQFQDESVVDDSQLPKDRFSAERLKGVDSTLKIQPAELGDSAMYLCASSGTTGRSYNEQFFGPGTRLTVL.

This chain links TRBV29-1 with TRBJ1-1, with D uncertain. V was clipped by 5 bases and J by 4 bases, with 17 bases between them. There are 14 residues in the CDR3. In germline, CDR1 is SQVTM, CDR2 ANQGSEA. The CDR3 DNA sequence: TGCAGCGTTAATATTTATAGGGAGTCCACTGAAGCTTTCTTT. As protein: CSVNIYRESTEAFF.

The J gene is TRBJ1-6, the V gene TRBV7-6; no clear D. CDR1 and CDR2 (germline): SGHVS, FNYEAQ. The CDR3 extends over 14 amino acids. The V end lost 1 base, the J end lost 7 bases, and 8 bases lay between the germline ends. CDR3: CASSLEVGNSPLHF. In DNA form, the CDR3 reads TGTGCCAGCAGCTTAGAAGTGGGCAATTCACCCCTCCACTTT.

Only a few counts were recorded for this clone. V usage is TRBV6-5 and J usage is TRBJ2-1, with 7 bases lining up with TRBD2. The CDR3 extends over 15 amino acids. Unmatched junction bases numbered 5, after V lost 6 bases and J lost 0 bases. Germline V lookup: CDR1 MNHEY, CDR2 SVGAGI. CDR3 loop: CASRRGGSSYNEQFF. The CDR3 DNA follows: TGTGCCAGCAGACGGGGCGGGAGCTCCTACAATGAGCAGTTCTTC.

This sequence joins TRBV5-4 and TRBJ1-4; TRBD1 matches 7 bases. Germline values: CDR1 SGHNT, CDR2 YYREEE (reference sequence). Trimming took 4 bases from V and 7 from J; bases not matched to a gene: 7. This CDR3 has 14 amino acids. The CDR3 sequence: CASSLQGGGEKLFF. The CDR3 nucleotides read TGTGCCAGCAGCCTGCAAGGGGGCGGTGAAAAACTGTTTTTT.

The rearrangement joins TRBV7-3 to TRBJ2-3, with a tentative D call TRBD2 (6 bases). This CDR3 spans 14 amino acids. V shed 5 bases and J shed 0 bases, with 9 bases lying between them. In germline, CDR1 is SGHTA, CDR2 FQGTGA. The CDR3, as DNA: TGTGCCAGCAGCCCCGGGACTAGCACAGATACGCAGTATTTT. Protein: CASSPGTSTDTQYF.

Only a few counts were recorded for this clone. V is TRBV19 and J is TRBJ1-1; unclear D gene. This CDR3 has 15 amino acids. Germline V gives CDR1 LNHDA, CDR2 SQIVND (reference sequence). V was cut by 7 bases and J by 2 bases, with 17 bases left in between. The CDR3, as DNA: TGTGCCAGTACCTTACCCTATTCGAGTAACACTGAAGCTTTCTTT. Residues: CASTLPYSSNTEAFF.

The chain recombines TRBV4-2 with TRBJ2-7; 9 bases align to TRBD2. This CDR3 is built from 16 residues. Germline lookup yields CDR1 LGHNA and CDR2 YNFKEQ. The V gene end was trimmed by 1 base and the J gene end by 7 bases; junction bases not matched to a gene: 11. This chain's CDR3 is CASSQGIAGATWEQYF. Written as DNA, the CDR3 is TGTGCCAGCAGCCAAGGAATAGCGGGAGCAACATGGGAGCAGTACTTC.

The chain combines TRBV30 with TRBJ2-1, with 15 nucleotides matching TRBD2. The V segment lost 3 bases and the J segment 14 bases; nucleotides outside the gene matches: 11. Germline V gene lookup returns CDR1 GTSNPN and CDR2 SVGIG (reference sequence). This CDR3 has 15 amino acids. The chain's CDR3 is CAWSPGLAGGGGEFF. CDR3 DNA sequence: TGTGCCTGGAGCCCGGGACTAGCGGGAGGAGGGGGGGAGTTCTTC.

This clone has just one count. The rearrangement joins TRBV5-8 to TRBJ1-5; D is possibly TRBD1 (6 bases). The V and J ends lost 3 bases and 2 bases respectively, with 12 bases between them. The germline V gene encodes CDR1 SGHTS and CDR2 YDEGEE. The CDR3 has 15 amino acids. CDR3 residues: CASSSLAGGNQPQHF. CDR3 coding DNA: TGTGCCAGCAGCTCGTTGGCAGGGGGCAATCAGCCCCAGCATTTT.

V usage is TRBV6-5 and J usage is TRBJ1-6; D remains unclear. Trimming took 6 bases from V and 10 from J, leaving 13 bases between them. CDR1 and CDR2 from the germline V gene are MNHEY and SVGAGI. The length of the CDR3 is 13 residues. Written as DNA, the CDR3 is TGTGCCAGCAGACCCACAGTAGCGTCACCCCTCCACTTT. Residues: CASRPTVASPLHF.

The chain couples TRBV6-2 or TRBV6-3 to TRBJ2-2, with D perhaps TRBD1 (5 bases). Per germline, CDR1 MNHEY and CDR2 SVGEGT. The germline V and J ends were trimmed by 2 bases and 7 bases, with 20 bases remaining between them. The CDR3 spans 17 residues. The CDR3 nucleotides are TGTGCCAGCAGTTACGATCCGCGGCAGGGATATATCGGGGAGCTGTTTTTT. As protein: CASSYDPRQGYIGELFF.

The genes are TRBV28 and TRBJ2-7, with TRBD2 identical over 8 bases. V was clipped by 2 bases and J by 4 bases; unmatched bases: 7. The CDR3 is made up of 15 amino acids. CDR1 is MDHEN and CDR2 is SYDVKM in the germline V gene. The CDR3 sequence is CASSLRLAGTYEQYF. CDR3 nucleotide sequence: TGTGCCAGCAGTTTAAGGTTAGCGGGAACTTACGAGCAGTACTTC.

This sequence joins TRBV3-1 (or the pseudogene TRBV3-2) and TRBJ2-3; 7 nucleotides match TRBD1. Trimming at V came to 7 bases and at J to 6 bases, leaving 7 bases not matched to a gene. Germline V lookup: CDR1 LGHDT, CDR2 YNNKEL (reference sequence). The CDR3 contains 13 residues. In DNA, the CDR3 is TGTGCCAGCACCAACACAGGGGCCGATACGCAGTATTTT. It translates to CASTNTGADTQYF.